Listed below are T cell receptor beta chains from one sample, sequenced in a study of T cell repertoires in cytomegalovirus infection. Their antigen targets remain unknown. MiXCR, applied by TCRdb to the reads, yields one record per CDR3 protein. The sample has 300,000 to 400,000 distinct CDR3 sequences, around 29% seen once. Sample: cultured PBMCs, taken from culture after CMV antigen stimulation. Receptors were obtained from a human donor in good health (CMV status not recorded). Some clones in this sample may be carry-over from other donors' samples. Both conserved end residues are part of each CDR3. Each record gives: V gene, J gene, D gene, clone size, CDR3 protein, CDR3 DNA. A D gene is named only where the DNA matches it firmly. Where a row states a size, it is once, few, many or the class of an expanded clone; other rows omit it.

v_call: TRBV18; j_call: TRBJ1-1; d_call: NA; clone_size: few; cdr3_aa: CASSRSEDTGTEAFF; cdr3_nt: TGTGCCAGCTCCCGAAGTGAGGATACAGGGACTGAAGCTTTCTTT
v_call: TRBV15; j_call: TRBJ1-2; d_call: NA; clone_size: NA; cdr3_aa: CATSRDYSYGYTF; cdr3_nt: TGTGCCACCAGCAGAGATTATAGCTATGGCTACACCTTC
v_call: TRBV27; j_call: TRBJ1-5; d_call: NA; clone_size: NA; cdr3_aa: CASGFRGGNQPQHF; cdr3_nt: TGTGCCAGCGGATTTCGGGGGGGCAATCAGCCCCAGCATTTT
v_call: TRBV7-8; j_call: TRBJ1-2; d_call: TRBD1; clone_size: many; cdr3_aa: CASSQGQGREVVGYTF; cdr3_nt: TGTGCCAGCAGCCAGGGACAGGGACGCGAAGTTGTTGGCTACACCTTC
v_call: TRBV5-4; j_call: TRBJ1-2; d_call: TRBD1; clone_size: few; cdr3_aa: CAIRTGNNYGYTF; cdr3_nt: TGTGCCATCAGGACAGGGAATAACTATGGCTACACCTTC
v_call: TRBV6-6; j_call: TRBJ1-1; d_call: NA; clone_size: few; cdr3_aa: CASSDQGMNTEAFF; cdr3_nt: TGTGCCAGCAGTGATCAGGGCATGAACACTGAAGCTTTCTTT
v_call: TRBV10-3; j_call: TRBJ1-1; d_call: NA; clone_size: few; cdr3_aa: CAISGSDTDTEAFF; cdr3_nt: TGTGCCATCAGTGGGTCGGACACCGACACTGAAGCTTTCTTT
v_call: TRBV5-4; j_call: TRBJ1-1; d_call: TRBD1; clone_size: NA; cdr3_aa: CASSLWGTGGTEAFF; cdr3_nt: TGTGCCAGCAGCTTGTGGGGGACAGGAGGTACTGAAGCTTTCTTT
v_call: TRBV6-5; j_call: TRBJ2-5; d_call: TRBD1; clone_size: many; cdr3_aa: CASSYSQGLEETQYF; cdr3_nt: TGTGCCAGCAGTTACTCACAGGGGCTGGAGGAGACCCAGTACTTC
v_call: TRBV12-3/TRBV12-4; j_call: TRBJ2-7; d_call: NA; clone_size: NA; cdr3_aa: CASSLADGYEQYF; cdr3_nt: TGTGCCAGCAGTTTAGCGGACGGCTACGAGCAGTACTTC
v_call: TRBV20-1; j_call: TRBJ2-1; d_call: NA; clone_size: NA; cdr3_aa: CSARVGQGDNEQFF; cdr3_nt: TGCAGTGCTAGAGTGGGCCAGGGAGACAATGAGCAGTTCTTC
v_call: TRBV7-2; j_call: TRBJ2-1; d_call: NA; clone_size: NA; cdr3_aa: CASSLNSGNNEQFF; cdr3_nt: TGTGCCAGCAGCTTAAATAGCGGAAACAATGAGCAGTTCTTC
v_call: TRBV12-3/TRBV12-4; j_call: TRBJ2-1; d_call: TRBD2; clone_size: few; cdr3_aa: CASSQRELRNEQFF; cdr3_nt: TGTGCCAGCAGCCAGCGGGAGCTTCGGAATGAGCAGTTCTTC
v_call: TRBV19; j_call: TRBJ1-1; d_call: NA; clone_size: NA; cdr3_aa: CASSYHHPTGANTEAFF; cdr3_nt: TGTGCCAGTAGCTACCACCACCCGACGGGGGCGAACACTGAAGCTTTCTTT
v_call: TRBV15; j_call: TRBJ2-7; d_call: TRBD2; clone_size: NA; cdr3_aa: CATSSSATSGREEQYF; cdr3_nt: TGTGCCACCAGCAGCTCCGCGACTAGCGGACGAGAGGAGCAGTACTTC
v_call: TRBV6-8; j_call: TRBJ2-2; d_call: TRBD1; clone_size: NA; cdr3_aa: CASSPRGTVYYTGELFF; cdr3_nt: TGTGCCAGCAGCCCCAGGGGGACAGTCTATTACACCGGGGAGCTGTTTTTT
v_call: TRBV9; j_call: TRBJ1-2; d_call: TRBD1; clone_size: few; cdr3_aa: CASSVFGDRGYGYTF; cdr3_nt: TGTGCCAGCAGCGTATTTGGGGACAGGGGCTATGGCTACACCTTC
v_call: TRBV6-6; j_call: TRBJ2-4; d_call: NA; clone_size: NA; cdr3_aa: CASSTDPKNIQYF; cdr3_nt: TGTGCCAGCAGTACGGACCCTAAAAACATTCAGTACTTC
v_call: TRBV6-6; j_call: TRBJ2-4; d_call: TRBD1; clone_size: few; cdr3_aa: CASSRSGQGIKAKNIQYF; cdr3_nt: TGTGCCAGCAGCCGTAGCGGACAGGGAATAAAAGCCAAAAACATTCAGTACTTC
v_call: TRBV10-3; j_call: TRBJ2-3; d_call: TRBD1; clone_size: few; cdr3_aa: CAISIGTGGTDTQYF; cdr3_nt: TGTGCCATCAGCATCGGGACAGGGGGCACAGATACGCAGTATTTT
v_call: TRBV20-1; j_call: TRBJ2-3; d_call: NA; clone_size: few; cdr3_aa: CSAGERTTSTDTQYF; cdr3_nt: TGCAGTGCCGGGGAGCGGACGACTAGCACAGATACGCAGTATTTT
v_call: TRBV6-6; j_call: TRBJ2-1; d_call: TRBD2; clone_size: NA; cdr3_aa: CASSYPKGLAGGPNNEQFF; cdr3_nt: TGTGCCAGCAGTTACCCTAAGGGACTAGCGGGAGGGCCGAACAATGAGCAGTTCTTC
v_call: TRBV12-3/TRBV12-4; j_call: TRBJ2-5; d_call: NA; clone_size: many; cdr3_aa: CASSFGGGAETQYF; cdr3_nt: TGTGCCAGCAGTTTTGGTGGGGGCGCGGAGACCCAGTACTTC
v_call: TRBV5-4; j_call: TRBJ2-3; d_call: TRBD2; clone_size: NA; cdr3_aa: CASSPGVAGRRKTDTQYF; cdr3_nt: TGTGCCAGCAGCCCAGGGGTAGCGGGGAGAAGGAAGACAGATACGCAGTATTTT
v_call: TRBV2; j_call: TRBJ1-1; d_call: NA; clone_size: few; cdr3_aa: CASHLNRRVEAFF; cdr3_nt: TGTGCCAGCCACCTCAATAGAAGAGTTGAAGCTTTCTTT
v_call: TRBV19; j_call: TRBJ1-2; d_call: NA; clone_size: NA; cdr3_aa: CASRPGTGLIYGYTF; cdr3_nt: TGTGCCAGTAGACCCGGGACCGGACTTATCTATGGCTACACCTTC
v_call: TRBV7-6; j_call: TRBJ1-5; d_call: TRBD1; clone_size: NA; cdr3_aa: CASSNDRGGNQPQHF; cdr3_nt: TGTGCCAGCAGCAACGACAGGGGGGGCAATCAGCCCCAGCATTTT
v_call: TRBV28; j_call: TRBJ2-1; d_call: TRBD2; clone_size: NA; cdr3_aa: CASRLALNNEQFF; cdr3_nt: TGTGCCAGTCGACTAGCCCTAAACAATGAGCAGTTCTTC
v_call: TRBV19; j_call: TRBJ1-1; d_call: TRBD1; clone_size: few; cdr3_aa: CASSIASDRGIPTNTEAFF; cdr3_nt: TGTGCCAGTAGTATAGCCTCGGACAGGGGCATTCCCACGAACACTGAAGCTTTCTTT
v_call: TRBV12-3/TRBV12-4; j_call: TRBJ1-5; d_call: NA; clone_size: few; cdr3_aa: CASSRIGQPQHF; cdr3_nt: TGTGCCAGCAGTAGAATAGGTCAGCCCCAGCATTTT
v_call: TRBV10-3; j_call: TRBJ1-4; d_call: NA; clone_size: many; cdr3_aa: CAISDGSNEKLFF; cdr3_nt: TGTGCCATCAGTGATGGCTCTAATGAAAAACTGTTTTTT
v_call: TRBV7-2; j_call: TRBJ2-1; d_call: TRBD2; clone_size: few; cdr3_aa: CASRGLAGVIRDEQFF; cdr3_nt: TGTGCCAGCAGGGGACTAGCGGGAGTCATTCGGGATGAGCAGTTCTTC
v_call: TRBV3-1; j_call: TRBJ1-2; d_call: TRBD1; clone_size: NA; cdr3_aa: CASSQADRVIRGYTF; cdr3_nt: TGTGCCAGCAGCCAAGCGGACAGGGTGATTCGGGGCTACACCTTC
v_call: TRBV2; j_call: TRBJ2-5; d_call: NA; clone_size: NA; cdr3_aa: CARDMADRSQYF; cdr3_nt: TGTGCGAGAGACATGGCTGACAGGAGCCAGTACTTC
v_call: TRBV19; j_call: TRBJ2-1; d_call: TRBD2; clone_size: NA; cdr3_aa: CASSITGTSAYNEQFF; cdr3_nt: TGTGCCAGTAGTATAACCGGGACTAGCGCCTACAATGAGCAGTTCTTC
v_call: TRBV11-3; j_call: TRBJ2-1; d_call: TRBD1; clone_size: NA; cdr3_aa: CASSPPTGAYNEQFF; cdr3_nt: TGTGCCAGCAGCCCCCCGACAGGGGCCTACAATGAGCAGTTCTTC
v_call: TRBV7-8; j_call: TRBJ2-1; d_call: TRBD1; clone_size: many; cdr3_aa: CASSLRQGQGEQFF; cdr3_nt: TGTGCCAGCAGCCTTCGACAGGGCCAAGGCGAGCAGTTCTTC
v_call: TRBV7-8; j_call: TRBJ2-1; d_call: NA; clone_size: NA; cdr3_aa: CASSFRRDLSYNEQFF; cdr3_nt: TGTGCCAGCAGCTTTCGGCGGGACCTCTCCTACAATGAGCAGTTCTTC
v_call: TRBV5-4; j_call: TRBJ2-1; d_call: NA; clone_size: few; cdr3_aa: CASSFGVGGIDEQFF; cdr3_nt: TGTGCCAGCAGCTTCGGGGTCGGAGGGATTGATGAGCAGTTCTTC
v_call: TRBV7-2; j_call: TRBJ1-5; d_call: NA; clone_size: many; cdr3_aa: CASSSGHVQPQHF; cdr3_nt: TGTGCCAGCAGTTCTGGACACGTTCAGCCCCAGCATTTT
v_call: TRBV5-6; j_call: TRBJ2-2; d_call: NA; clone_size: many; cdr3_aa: CASTSGLYTGELFF; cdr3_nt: TGTGCCAGCACTTCGGGACTCTACACCGGGGAGCTGTTTTTT
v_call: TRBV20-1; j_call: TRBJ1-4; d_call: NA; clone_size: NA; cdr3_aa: CSAKGGTVNEKLFF; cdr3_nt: TGCAGTGCTAAAGGAGGGACGGTGAATGAAAAACTGTTTTTT
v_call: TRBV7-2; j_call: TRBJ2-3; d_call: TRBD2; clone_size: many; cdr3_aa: CASSFTSGGWDTQYF; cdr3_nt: TGTGCCAGCAGCTTCACTAGCGGGGGCTGGGATACGCAGTATTTT
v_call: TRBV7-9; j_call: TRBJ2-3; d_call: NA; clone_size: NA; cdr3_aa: CASSLVRIGPADTQYF; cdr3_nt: TGTGCCAGCAGCTTAGTCCGGATTGGACCTGCCGATACGCAGTATTTT
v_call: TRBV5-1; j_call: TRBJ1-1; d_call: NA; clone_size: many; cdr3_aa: CASSWLQGSEAFF; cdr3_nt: TGCGCCAGCAGCTGGTTACAGGGTTCTGAAGCTTTCTTT
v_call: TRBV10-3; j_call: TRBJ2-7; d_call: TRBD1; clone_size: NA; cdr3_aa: CAISGGQGDEQYF; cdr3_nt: TGTGCCATCAGTGGGGGACAGGGGGACGAGCAGTACTTC
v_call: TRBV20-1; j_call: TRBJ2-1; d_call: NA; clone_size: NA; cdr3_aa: CSAEGGATYNEQFF; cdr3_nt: TGCAGTGCCGAGGGCGGGGCAACCTACAATGAGCAGTTCTTC
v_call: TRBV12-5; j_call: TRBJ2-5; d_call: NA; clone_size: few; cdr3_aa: CASGRLGETQYF; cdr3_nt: TGTGCTAGTGGTCGCCTCGGGGAGACCCAGTACTTC
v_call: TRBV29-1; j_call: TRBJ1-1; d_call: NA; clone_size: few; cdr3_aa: CSGARGDTEAFF; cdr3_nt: TGCAGCGGGGCGCGTGGGGACACTGAAGCTTTCTTT
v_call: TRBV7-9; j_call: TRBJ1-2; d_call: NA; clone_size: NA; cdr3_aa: CASSLGGKRGYTF; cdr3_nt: TGTGCCAGCAGCTTAGGAGGGAAGCGAGGCTACACCTTC
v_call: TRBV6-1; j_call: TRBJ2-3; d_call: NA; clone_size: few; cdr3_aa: CASSEGQGGGTDTQYF; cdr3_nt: TGTGCCAGCAGTGAAGGCCAAGGGGGAGGCACAGATACGCAGTATTTT
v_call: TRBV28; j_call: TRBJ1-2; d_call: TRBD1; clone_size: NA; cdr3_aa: CASSRGQGTYGYTF; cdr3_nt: TGTGCCAGCAGCCGGGGACAGGGGACCTATGGCTACACCTTC
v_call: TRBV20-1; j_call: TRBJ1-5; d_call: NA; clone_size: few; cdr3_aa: CSAKSGAVNQPQHF; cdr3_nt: TGCAGTGCCAAAAGTGGCGCAGTGAATCAGCCCCAGCATTTT
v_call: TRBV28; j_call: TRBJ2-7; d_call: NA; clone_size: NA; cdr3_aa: CASSSEGAPRYEQYF; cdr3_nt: TGTGCCAGCAGTTCGGAGGGGGCCCCCCGCTACGAGCAGTACTTC
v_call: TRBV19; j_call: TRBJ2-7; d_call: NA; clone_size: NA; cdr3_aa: CASSIGGDEQYF; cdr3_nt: TGTGCCAGTAGTATTGGAGGGGACGAGCAGTACTTC